This TCR beta chain was recovered during a study of T cells expressing NK-cell markers. For the study at large: Within the sequenced cohort of eight donors, seven exhibited HCMV seropositivity and one was seronegative.

After re-calling the 5' RACE reads, TCRdb lists one entry per CDR3 protein, DNA absent. The ten most abundant clones cover 7.3% of a sample with about 450,000 distinct CDR3 sequences. The receptor's source is a woman aged 18 to 75 in good health. The sample consisted of blood T cells: a sorted CD56 or NKG2C T cell subset, CD4+ or CD8+ T cells, or bulk PBMC T cells (not recorded which).

Here the CDR3 reads CASGGQGVRGYTF. The V gene is TRBV6-2 or TRBV6-3, the J gene TRBJ1-2; no DNA is available, so the TRBD1 call from TCRdb remains unchecked. Germline values: CDR1 MNHEY, CDR2 SVGEGT. CDR3 length equals 13 residues.